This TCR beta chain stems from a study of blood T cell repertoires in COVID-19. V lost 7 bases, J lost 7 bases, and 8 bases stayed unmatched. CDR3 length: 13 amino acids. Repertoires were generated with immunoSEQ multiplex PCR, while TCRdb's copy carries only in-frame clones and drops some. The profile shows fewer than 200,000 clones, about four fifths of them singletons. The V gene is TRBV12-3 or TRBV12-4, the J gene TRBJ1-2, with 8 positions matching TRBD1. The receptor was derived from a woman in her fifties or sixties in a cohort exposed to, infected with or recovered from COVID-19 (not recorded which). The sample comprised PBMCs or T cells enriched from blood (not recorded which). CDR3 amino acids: CASTLTGVGGYTF. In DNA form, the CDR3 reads TGTGCCAGCACCTTGACAGGGGTGGGTGGCTACACCTTC.